These 32 T cell receptor beta chains came from one sample sequenced in a study of blood T cell repertoires in COVID-19. TCRdb's table, derived via immunoSEQ multiplex PCR, lists solely in-frame clones and lacks some. The sample lists tens of thousands of clones, about 89% seen once, with roughly a fifth in the top ten. What was sequenced was peripheral blood. The receptors derive from a man aged 45-65 years with active COVID-19.

The chain combines TRBV27 with TRBJ1-2; D might be TRBD1 (6 bases). The CDR3 spans 16 residues. Germline V gene sequence: CDR1 MNHEY, CDR2 SMNVEV (reference sequence). The V and J ends lost 2 bases and 0 bases respectively, with 13 bases between them. Here the CDR3 DNA reads TGTGCCAGCAGTTTACGCCTAGGACAGTCTAACTATGGCTACACCTTC. This gives the protein CASSLRLGQSNYGYTF.

This chain links TRBV4-1 with TRBJ2-2; maybe TRBD1 (6 bases). The V and J ends lost 4 bases and 4 bases respectively, with 16 bases between them. The CDR3 consists of 16 residues. Germline values: CDR1 MGHRA, CDR2 YSYEKL. The CDR3 region has the DNA TGCGCCAGCAGCCGGCTCGGGACACCTACCACCGGGGAGCTGTTTTTT. Translating it yields CASSRLGTPTTGELFF.

The chain couples TRBV6-5 to TRBJ2-5; D ambiguous. The J call may be faulty, since TRBJ2-7 better matches the DNA end. Germline CDR1 reads MNHEY; CDR2 reads SVGAGI. The CDR3 loop spans 11 amino acids. CDR3 sequence: CASSSTYEQYF. The DNA for the CDR3 is TGTGCCAGCAGCTCTACCTACGAGCAGTACTTC.

The chain couples TRBV19 to TRBJ1-2; D is perhaps TRBD1 (5 bases). The CDR3 length is 12 residues. The V end was cut by 8 bases, the J end by 6 bases, with 13 bases between. Germline V CDR1 and CDR2: LNHDA, SQIVND (reference sequence). The CDR3 coding sequence is TGTGCCAGTCCTCGGACATTCGATGGCTACACCTTC. It codes for CASPRTFDGYTF.

In this sample, this clone turned up once. The chain is built from TRBV7-3 and TRBJ2-3, with 7 bases aligning to TRBD2. V dropped 2 bases and J dropped 4; count of bases not matched to a gene: 9. The germline CDR1 and CDR2 sequences are SGHTA and FQGTGA. The CDR3 runs to 16 residues. The CDR3 loop reads CASSLVSGGYPDTQYF. The CDR3 bases are TGTGCCAGCAGCTTAGTATCGGGAGGATATCCAGATACGCAGTATTTT.

This clone was seen once. The CDR3 DNA reads as TGCGCCAGCAGCCAAGATTGGCCCGGGACAGGGAGCCACGAGCAGTACTTC. This sequence encodes CASSQDWPGTGSHEQYF. The chain is built from TRBV4-3 and TRBJ2-7; the match to TRBD1 covers 9 bases. Looked up from germline, CDR1 is LGHNA and CDR2 is YSLEER. CDR3 length equals 17 residues. Trimming at V came to 0 bases and at J to 5 bases, leaving 11 bases not matched to a gene.

The chain combines TRBV7-3 with TRBJ1-1; D remains ambiguous. CDR1 SGHTA and CDR2 FQGTGA come from the germline V gene. V was clipped by 4 bases and J by 7 bases, with 13 bases between them. This CDR3 has 13 amino acids. The CDR3 DNA sequence: TGTGCCAGCAGCTCTCTGGGCCAGAGTGAAGCTTTCTTT. Protein: CASSSLGQSEAFF.

The rearrangement joins TRBV4-2 to TRBJ2-3; 8 bases match TRBD2. The V and J ends lost 1 base and 0 bases, in that order; junction bases with no gene match: 9. This CDR3 has 18 amino acids. CDR1 is LGHNA, CDR2 YNFKEQ, per germline. The CDR3 DNA sequence: TGTGCCAGCAGCCAAGCCCCTCGACTAGCGTACAGCACAGATACGCAGTATTTT. It codes for CASSQAPRLAYSTDTQYF.

Note on this clone: This may stem from a read error, because a much larger clone lies one nucleotide away. This chain connects TRBV4-1 to TRBJ2-1; D might be TRBD2 (6 bases). Between the trimmed V and J ends, which lost 1 base and 8 bases, there was a span of 21 bases. CDR1 is MGHRA, CDR2 YSYEKL, per germline. The length of the CDR3 is 17 residues. CDR3 in DNA: TGCGCCAGCAGCCAAGTTGTGGGAGGAGGTGATTCGTATGAGCAGTTCTTC. It translates to CASSQVVGGGDSYEQFF.

The CDR3 loop reads CASRWLADTGELFF. For the CDR3, the DNA is TGTGCCAGCAGGTGGCTAGCGGACACCGGGGAGCTGTTTTTT. The rearrangement links TRBV7-3 to TRBJ2-2; 7 nucleotides agree with TRBD2. The germline V gene has CDR1 SGHTA and CDR2 FQGTGA. CDR3 length: 14 residues. Losses at the gene ends were 6 bases for V and 3 bases for J; bases not matched to a gene: 4.

The chain is built from TRBV3-1 (or the pseudogene TRBV3-2) and TRBJ2-7; 12 nucleotides match TRBD2. The V and J ends lost 3 bases and 3 bases, in that order; junction bases with no gene match: 0. In germline, CDR1 is LGHDT, CDR2 YNNKEL (reference sequence). This CDR3 has 14 residues. In DNA form, the CDR3 reads TGTGCCAGCAGCCAGACTAGCGGGAGCTACGAGCAGTACTTC. It translates to CASSQTSGSYEQYF.

Note on this clone: This sample includes further DNA sequences coding for the same CDR3. The V and J genes are TRBV5-6 and TRBJ2-7; tentatively, D is TRBD1 (6 bases). Trimming stripped 4 bases from V and 6 bases from J, with 14 bases between. Per the germline V gene, CDR1 is SGHDT and CDR2 is YYEEEE. The CDR3 spans 13 residues. This chain's CDR3 is CASSATQGSEQYF. The CDR3 DNA is TGTGCCAGCAGCGCAACTCAGGGGTCCGAGCAGTACTTC.

V gene TRBV9 combines with J gene TRBJ2-1; no definite D call. Per germline, CDR1 SGDLS and CDR2 YYNGEE. Trimming cost V 4 bases and J 9 bases, with 11 bases left between them. This CDR3 is built from 12 residues. The CDR3 nucleotides are TGTGCCAGCAGCTTAAGCTGGTCTGAGCAGTTCTTC. This codes for CASSLSWSEQFF.

The chain uses TRBV6-2 or TRBV6-3 and TRBJ2-7; no definite D call. Germline CDR1 MNHEY, CDR2 SVGEGT. The CDR3 spans 16 residues. Trimming removed 2 bases at V and 0 bases at J, with 14 bases between. DNA for the CDR3: TGTGCCAGCAGTTACGCTCCGGTGGGCAGCTCCTACGAGCAGTACTTC. Protein sequence: CASSYAPVGSSYEQYF.

The CDR3 spells CAWSSQGGKNIQYF. CDR3 coding DNA: TGTGCCTGGAGCTCACAGGGTGGCAAAAACATTCAGTACTTC. The chain couples TRBV30 to TRBJ2-4, with D tentatively TRBD1 (6 bases). Germline V gene sequence: CDR1 GTSNPN, CDR2 SVGIG (reference sequence). The CDR3 runs to 14 residues. V lost 3 bases to trimming and J lost 3 bases, with 12 bases between them.

The chain joins TRBV20-1 to TRBJ1-2, with D uncertain. This CDR3 spans 12 amino acids. Germline values: CDR1 DFQATT, CDR2 SNEGSKA (reference sequence). Trimming stripped 3 bases from V and 3 bases from J, with 8 bases between. The CDR3 loop is CSASIGDYGYTF. CDR3 DNA: TGCAGTGCTAGTATCGGAGACTATGGCTACACCTTC.

The V and J genes are TRBV6-2 or TRBV6-3 and TRBJ2-4, with D tentatively TRBD2 (6 bases). Per the germline V gene, CDR1 is MNHEY and CDR2 is SVGEGT. The CDR3 extends over 15 amino acids. V lost 5 bases and J 0 bases, leaving 11 bases between the germline ends. Here the CDR3 reads CASSVTSRAKNIQYF. The CDR3 nucleotides read TGTGCCAGCAGTGTAACTAGCCGAGCCAAAAACATTCAGTACTTC.

The chain employs TRBV28 and TRBJ2-3; D perhaps matches TRBD2 (6 bases). Germline V gene sequence: CDR1 MDHEN, CDR2 SYDVKM. V lost 5 bases, J lost 2 bases, and 20 bases lay in between. The CDR3 is made up of 17 amino acids. DNA of the CDR3: TGTGCCAGCAGTCTTTACCGGCTAGCGCTTCACACAGATACGCAGTATTTT. As protein: CASSLYRLALHTDTQYF.

V usage is TRBV7-6 and J usage is TRBJ1-1, with TRBD1 identical over 7 bases. The V gene end was trimmed by 5 bases and the J gene end by 4 bases; junction bases not matched to a gene: 10. Looked up from germline, CDR1 is SGHVS and CDR2 is FNYEAQ. The CDR3 length is 15 residues. CDR3 in amino acids: CASSRTPGGSTEAFF. The DNA for the CDR3 is TGTGCCAGCAGCCGAACCCCAGGGGGTAGCACTGAAGCTTTCTTT. Full variable domain (missing parts from reference TRBV7-6 and TRBJ1-1): GAGVSQSPRYKVTKRGQDVALRCDPISGHVSLYWYRQALGQGPEFLTYFNYEAQQDKSGLPNDRFSAERPEGSISTLTIQRTEQRDSAMYRCASSRTPGGSTEAFFGQGTRLTVV.

In this sample, this clone turned up once. The chain is built from TRBV7-2 and TRBJ2-1; 10 nucleotides match TRBD2. The CDR3 has 14 amino acids. V lost 3 bases to trimming and J lost 6 bases; unmatched junction nucleotides: 2. Germline lookup yields CDR1 SGHTA and CDR2 FQGNSA. The CDR3 region has the DNA TGTGCCAGCAGCTTGGCTAGCGGGAGCAATGAGCAGTTCTTC. Protein sequence: CASSLASGSNEQFF.

The chain uses TRBV18 and TRBJ2-1; TRBD2 matches at 8 bases. The junction had 8 bases not matched to a gene; V was cut back by 8 bases and J by 5 bases. Germline V gene sequence: CDR1 KGHSH, CDR2 LQKENI. The CDR3 covers 14 residues. The CDR3 loop reads CASTQAGENNEQFF. The CDR3 DNA sequence: TGTGCCAGCACTCAAGCGGGGGAGAACAATGAGCAGTTCTTC. The full variable domain, its missing parts supplied by reference TRBV18 and TRBJ2-1, is NAGVMQNPRHLVRRRGQEARLRCSPMKGHSHVYWYRQLPEEGLKFMVYLQKENIIDESGMPKERFSAEFPKEGPSILRIQQVVRGDSAAYFCASTQAGENNEQFFGPGTRLTVL.

V is TRBV25-1 and J is TRBJ2-3; a weak D match, TRBD2 (5 bases). CDR1 and CDR2 (germline): MGHDK, SYGVNS. This CDR3 has 14 residues. Between the trimmed V and J ends, which lost 5 bases and 2 bases, there was a span of 11 bases. This CDR3 reads CASSLGGFTDTQYF. CDR3 DNA: TGTGCCAGCAGTCTCGGCGGGTTCACAGATACGCAGTATTTT.

The V and J genes are TRBV6-2 or TRBV6-3 and TRBJ2-7; possible D gene TRBD1, 6 bases. This CDR3 spans 13 amino acids. Germline loops: CDR1 MNHEY, CDR2 SVGEGT. With 2 bases removed from V and 4 bases from J, the gap between germline ends came to 9 bases. CDR3 DNA: TGTGCCAGCAGTTACGAGGGGGTTTACGAGCAGTACTTC. This translates into CASSYEGVYEQYF.

The chain combines TRBV19 with TRBJ2-4; D may be TRBD2 (6 bases). CDR1 and CDR2 (germline): LNHDA, SQIVND (reference sequence). Deletions cut 7 bases from V and 9 bases from J, with 16 bases between. CDR3 size: 13 residues. In nucleotides, the CDR3 is TGTGCCAGTACTTTTGGCGGGGCTGGCATTCAGTACTTC. It codes for CASTFGGAGIQYF.

In this sample, this clone turned up once. The chain's CDR3 is CASSDPKSLAAQYF. The CDR3 DNA reads as TGTGCCAGCAGTGATCCTAAGTCGTTAGCGGCCCAGTACTTC. The chain joins TRBV6-4 to TRBJ2-5; tentatively, D is TRBD2 (6 bases). The CDR3 sequence is 14 residues long. Germline-derived CDR1 and CDR2 are MRHNA and SNTAGT. The V end was cut by 3 bases, the J end by 9 bases, with 17 bases between.

The V call is TRBV10-3, the J call TRBJ2-7, with D maybe TRBD2 (6 bases). The V gene lost 5 bases and the J gene lost 5 bases, with 13 bases spanning the gap. This CDR3 is 13 amino acids long. Germline V gives CDR1 ENHRY, CDR2 SYGVKD. As DNA, the CDR3 is TGTGCCATCAGTTGGGGGGATCTCGACGAGCAGTACTTC. Its protein is CAISWGDLDEQYF.

The rearrangement joins TRBV6-1 to TRBJ1-1, with unresolved D. The germline V gene has CDR1 MNHNS and CDR2 SASEGT. Deletions cut 1 base from V and 1 base from J, with 10 bases between. There are 15 residues in the CDR3. The CDR3 sequence: CASSEGGPANTEAFF. CDR3 DNA sequence: TGTGCCAGCAGTGAAGGCGGCCCAGCGAACACTGAAGCTTTCTTT.

V gene TRBV6-5 combines with J gene TRBJ2-7, with TRBD2 as a possible D gene (6 bases). The CDR3 totals 14 residues. Between the trimmed V and J ends, which lost 8 bases and 5 bases, there was a span of 19 bases. Germline loops: CDR1 MNHEY, CDR2 SVGAGI. The CDR3 sequence: CASYDGGPVDEQYF. The CDR3 DNA reads TGTGCCAGCTATGATGGAGGGCCAGTAGACGAGCAGTACTTC.

This chain uses TRBV6-5 with TRBJ2-1; 11 positions agree with TRBD2. J was trimmed by 9 bases and V by 0 bases; bases with no gene match: 4. The CDR3 consists of 15 residues. Germline V gene data show CDR1 as MNHEY and CDR2 as SVGAGI. The CDR3 here is CASSYSSSGRGEQFF. The CDR3 DNA sequence: TGTGCCAGCAGTTACTCGAGTAGCGGGAGGGGTGAGCAGTTCTTC.

The gene calls are TRBV9 and TRBJ1-1, with 9 bases that match TRBD1. The CDR3 has 18 residues. Per germline, CDR1 SGDLS and CDR2 YYNGEE. Trimming at V came to 0 bases and at J to 4 bases, leaving 13 bases not matched to a gene. CDR3 in amino acids: CASSVEPLTGGSGTEAFF. The CDR3 DNA sequence: TGTGCCAGCAGCGTAGAACCCCTGACAGGGGGGAGTGGCACTGAAGCTTTCTTT.

The chain employs TRBV6-5 and TRBJ1-2; 9 bases line up with TRBD1. The V and J ends lost 4 bases and 5 bases, in that order; junction bases with no gene match: 8. Germline loops: CDR1 MNHEY, CDR2 SVGAGI. The CDR3 covers 15 residues. The CDR3 reads CASSSETGGGYGYTF. DNA for the CDR3: TGTGCCAGCAGTTCCGAGACAGGGGGAGGTTATGGCTACACCTTC.

The V gene is TRBV30, the J gene TRBJ1-2; 9 nucleotides agree with TRBD1. The V gene end was trimmed by 5 bases and the J gene end by 4 bases; junction bases not matched to a gene: 5. CDR3 length equals 13 residues. Germline-derived CDR1 and CDR2 are GTSNPN and SVGIG (reference sequence). The DNA for the CDR3 is TGTGCCTGGGGACAGGGGTCACCCTATGGCTACACCTTC. It encodes CAWGQGSPYGYTF.